These T cell receptor beta chains were read from a single sample in a study of neurological immune-mediated disorders. One entry per CDR3 protein, called by TCRdb with MiXCR from the 5' RACE reads. The repertoire consists of roughly 30,000 distinct CDR3 sequences, with 20% to 25% occurring once and the leading ten covering 25% to 30%. Sequences were obtained from CD4+ T cells from blood. Receptors were obtained from a man between 50 and 59 years old with HTLV-1-associated myelopathy (HAM/TSP). Each CDR3 is given with its conserved first and last residue.

J | V | CDR3
TRBJ2-2 | TRBV5-1 | CASSWRDSGAGELFF
TRBJ2-3 | TRBV11-2 | CASSLRSGGGTDTQYF
TRBJ1-1 | TRBV20-1 | CSATGTEIEAFF
TRBJ1-4 | TRBV5-5 | CASSTSTGPNEKLFF
TRBJ2-5 | TRBV5-1 | CASSLPSGTFQETQYF
TRBJ2-7 | TRBV12-3/TRBV12-4 | CASSPQQGSYEQYF
TRBJ2-7 | TRBV9 | CASTLTGLAGGHEQYF
TRBJ1-1 | TRBV12-3/TRBV12-4 | CASSHMEGGSTEAFF
TRBJ1-1 | TRBV24-1 | CATSDSGQGRDTEAFF
TRBJ2-1 | TRBV10-3 | CAISESSGGLYNEQFF
TRBJ1-3 | TRBV29-1 | CSVENSGNTIYF
TRBJ2-2 | TRBV5-1 | CASSSPVNTGELFF
TRBJ2-1 | TRBV4-1 | CASSQVDLVSYNEQFF
TRBJ1-1 | TRBV20-1 | CSAQKGTEAFF
TRBJ2-7 | TRBV4-2 | CASSQWGSGDYEQYF
TRBJ1-6 | TRBV18 | CASSPNWGSNSPLDF
TRBJ1-1 | TRBV10-3 | CAIRADPRGEAFF
TRBJ1-2 | TRBV5-1 | CASSKGTNYGYTF
TRBJ2-7 | TRBV12-3/TRBV12-4 | CASSSERGIYEQYF
TRBJ1-5 | TRBV21-1 | CASSARKGNCGNQPQHF
TRBJ1-4 | TRBV20-1 | CSARGGRGRATNEKLFF
TRBJ2-3 | TRBV29-1 | CSVHGTSGVTIHRDTQYF
TRBJ1-1 | TRBV7-2 | CASSPQGGNTEAFF
TRBJ2-2 | TRBV5-5 | CASSPDRGSHTGELFF
TRBJ1-1 | TRBV3-1 | CASSQGRLNTEAFF
TRBJ1-1 | TRBV20-1 | CSASLGGLRYHRNTEAFF
TRBJ1-3 | TRBV11-1 | CASSSTTGAGNTIYF
TRBJ1-2 | TRBV18 | CASSPGGQKGYTF
TRBJ1-3 | TRBV20-1 | CSARRRGHVNTIYF
TRBJ1-2 | TRBV3-1 | CASSPDANYGYTF
TRBJ2-3 | TRBV27 | CASSFGSTQYF
TRBJ1-1 | TRBV5-5 | CASSWTGGGTEAFF
TRBJ1-1 | TRBV5-1 | CASSGDRDTEAFF
TRBJ2-1 | TRBV3-1 | CASMPRLAVNEQFF
TRBJ2-7 | TRBV5-1 | CASSLGGQGPSYEQYF
TRBJ2-2 | TRBV10-3 | CAISEIVVSGELFF
TRBJ2-5 | TRBV5-5 | CASSSEAGIWETQYF